These 24 T cell receptor beta chains came from one sample sequenced in a study of blood T cell repertoires in COVID-19. TCRdb keeps only in-frame clones here, not all; method: immunoSEQ multiplex PCR. The repertoire holds some 150,000 clones, roughly 79% seen once, with about 9% in the top ten. Material for sequencing was peripheral blood. The receptors were gathered from a man between 45 and 60 years old with active or convalescent COVID-19.

This clone appeared many times. The chain uses TRBV3-1 (or the pseudogene TRBV3-2) and TRBJ2-7, with D possibly being TRBD2 (6 bases). The V end was cut by 4 bases, the J end by 5 bases, with 21 bases between. The germline gives CDR1 LGHDT, CDR2 YNNKEL (reference sequence). This CDR3 is built from 16 residues. CDR3 DNA: TGTGCCAGCAGCCTATGGACGACGGAGGGCATCGACGAGCAGTACTTC. Translating gives CASSLWTTEGIDEQYF.

The chain couples TRBV7-8 to TRBJ1-2; 9 bases fit TRBD1. Per germline, CDR1 SGHVS and CDR2 FQNEAQ. This CDR3 comprises 14 residues. V lost 3 bases, J lost 2 bases, and 1 base stayed unmatched. The CDR3 sequence is CASSFGQGNYGYTF. CDR3 coding DNA: TGTGCCAGCAGCTTTGGACAGGGGAACTATGGCTACACCTTC.

This clone was counted once. The rearrangement uses TRBV28 and TRBJ1-6; D is perhaps TRBD1 (6 bases). Trimming stripped 7 bases from V and 10 bases from J, with 17 bases between. The CDR3 runs 14 residues. CDR1 MDHEN and CDR2 SYDVKM come from the germline V gene. This chain's CDR3 is CASTAGAMGSPLHF. In nucleotides, the CDR3 is TGTGCCAGCACGGCAGGGGCGATGGGGTCACCCCTCCACTTT.

CDR3 DNA: TGTGCCACCAGCAGAGATCCGGGGGGGATTCAGAATTCACCCCTCCACTTT. It yields the protein CATSRDPGGIQNSPLHF. The J gene is TRBJ1-6, the V gene TRBV15; D possibly corresponds to TRBD1 (5 bases). The V end was cut by 0 bases, the J end by 7 bases, with 16 bases between. From germline, CDR1 is LNHNV and CDR2 YYDKDF (reference sequence). This CDR3 comprises 17 residues.

The chain is built from TRBV5-1 and TRBJ2-1; 10 bases fit TRBD2. V lost 0 bases, J lost 4 bases, and 4 bases stayed unmatched. The CDR3 extends over 16 amino acids. Germline V gives CDR1 SGHRS, CDR2 YFSETQ. The CDR3 nucleotides are TGCGCCAGCAGCTTGGAGGCTAGCGGGAGTTACAATGAGCAGTTCTTC. Its protein product is CASSLEASGSYNEQFF.

The V call is TRBV6-5, the J call TRBJ1-3; D is undetermined. V lost 4 bases and J 0 bases, leaving 13 bases between the germline ends. This CDR3 region has 16 residues. Germline CDR1 and CDR2: MNHEY and SVGAGI. The chain's CDR3 is CASSLRREISGNTIYF. CDR3 DNA sequence: TGTGCCAGCAGTTTACGGCGGGAGATCTCTGGAAACACCATATATTTT.

The J gene is TRBJ2-5, the V gene TRBV4-2; 7 bases fit TRBD2. CDR1 is LGHNA, CDR2 YNFKEQ, per germline. V shed 0 bases and J 5 bases; nucleotides not matched to a gene: 9. The CDR3 spans 16 residues. The CDR3 sequence is CASSQDRTSAAETQYF. CDR3 sequence (DNA): TGTGCCAGCAGCCAAGATCGAACTAGCGCGGCCGAGACCCAGTACTTC.

This clone occurred many times. This chain connects TRBV2 to TRBJ1-6, with a possible D match to TRBD1 (5 bases). V gave up 4 bases and J gave up 8 bases, with 12 bases separating them. The CDR3 length is 14 residues. The germline V gene encodes CDR1 SNHLY and CDR2 FYNNEI. The CDR3 DNA reads TGTGCCAGCAGTGCCCGCAGGGCGGATTCACCCCTCCACTTT. It specifies CASSARRADSPLHF. The entire variable domain, with the rest obtained from reference TRBV2 and TRBJ1-6, is as follows: EPEVTQTPSHQVTQMGQEVILRCVPISNHLYFYWYRQILGQKVEFLVSFYNNEISEKSEIFDDQFSVERPDGSNFTLKIRSTKLEDSAMYFCASSARRADSPLHFGNGTRLTVT.

Details on this clone: The sample has other DNA sequences that encode this CDR3 too. The gene calls are TRBV3-1 (or the pseudogene TRBV3-2) and TRBJ2-7, with 8 bases fitting TRBD1. Germline trimming cut 3 bases from V and 2 bases from J; bases unmatched to any gene: 0. Germline V gene lookup returns CDR1 LGHDT and CDR2 YNNKEL (reference sequence). This CDR3 is 13 amino acids long. CDR3 loop: CASSHRGPYEQYF. For the CDR3, the DNA is TGTGCCAGCAGCCACAGGGGGCCCTACGAGCAGTACTTC.

This clone appeared a single time. V usage is TRBV19 and J usage is TRBJ1-3, with D uncertain. The CDR3 runs to 15 residues. V gave up 4 bases and J gave up 0 bases, with 10 bases separating them. Germline-derived CDR1 and CDR2 are LNHDA and SQIVND (reference sequence). The CDR3 protein is CASSSPGHSGNTIYF. CDR3 bases: TGTGCCAGTAGTAGCCCAGGCCACTCTGGAAACACCATATATTTT.

J is TRBJ1-6 and V is TRBV9; 7 nucleotides align to TRBD1. This CDR3 is built from 16 residues. V gave up 2 bases and J gave up 0 bases; unmatched junction bases: 2. Germline V gene data show CDR1 as SGDLS and CDR2 as YYNGEE. The CDR3 is CASSVSGGSYNSPLHF. The CDR3, as DNA: TGTGCCAGCAGCGTCTCAGGGGGCTCCTATAATTCACCCCTCCACTTT.

The rearrangement links TRBV19 to TRBJ1-4; TRBD1 agrees at 10 bases. The germline gives CDR1 LNHDA, CDR2 SQIVND (reference sequence). CDR3 size: 15 residues. Trimming at V came to 5 bases and at J to 8 bases, leaving 8 bases not matched to a gene. Here the CDR3 DNA reads TGTGCCAGTAGTCCGTGGACAGGGGGGGACGAAAAACTGTTTTTT. Translation gives CASSPWTGGDEKLFF.

The V gene is TRBV19, the J gene TRBJ2-3, with 9 bases that match TRBD1. V was clipped by 4 bases and J by 4 bases; unmatched bases: 6. The CDR3 contains 15 residues. Germline V gene sequence: CDR1 LNHDA, CDR2 SQIVND (reference sequence). CDR3 sequence reads: CASSTKTGGADTQYF. CDR3 sequence (DNA): TGTGCCAGTAGTACGAAAACAGGGGGCGCAGATACGCAGTATTTT.

This clone has a count of ten or more. The J gene is TRBJ2-7, the V gene TRBV21-1; the tabulated D call, TRBD2, remains unverified against the DNA. TRBV21-1 is an annotated pseudogene. The CDR3 is 17 residues long. The CDR3 reads CASSKEGAGGLSYEQYF. The CDR3 coding sequence is TGTGCCAGCAGCAAAGAAGGAGCGGGAGGGCTCTCCTACGAGCAGTACTTC.

The chain has TRBV7-3 and TRBJ2-1; TRBD2 matches at 11 bases. The CDR3 is 17 residues long. The junction had 6 bases not matched to a gene; V was cut back by 0 bases and J by 5 bases. Germline CDR1 and CDR2: SGHTA and FQGTGA. The CDR3 coding sequence is TGTGCCAGCAGCTTAACGTCTGGGACTAGCGGTCACAATGAGCAGTTCTTC. As protein: CASSLTSGTSGHNEQFF.

The rearrangement joins TRBV18 to TRBJ2-7; D possibly corresponds to TRBD2 (5 bases). Per the germline V gene, CDR1 is KGHSH and CDR2 is LQKENI. Between the trimmed V and J ends, which lost 6 bases and 0 bases, there was a span of 12 bases. The CDR3 runs to 14 residues. Here the CDR3 reads CASSQSRDSYEQYF. The CDR3 bases are TGTGCCAGCTCCCAGTCCCGGGACTCCTACGAGCAGTACTTC.

The CDR3 protein is CASTLDRVVGEQFF. In DNA form, the CDR3 reads TGTGCCAGCACTTTGGACAGGGTCGTTGGTGAGCAGTTCTTC. The J gene is TRBJ2-1, the V gene TRBV11-2; TRBD1 aligns across 8 bases. J gave up 9 bases and V 7 bases, and 11 bases lay outside the gene matches. The CDR3 is 14 residues long. The germline V gene encodes CDR1 SGHAT and CDR2 FQNNGV.

The CDR3 sequence: CASSLYGTGPYEQYF. DNA of the CDR3: TGTGCCAGCAGTTTATACGGGACAGGACCCTACGAGCAGTACTTC. This rearrangement joins TRBV27 to TRBJ2-7; 8 nucleotides line up with TRBD1. The length of the CDR3 is 15 residues. Trimming removed 1 base from V and 2 bases from J; junction bases left unmatched: 4. Germline CDR1 and CDR2: MNHEY and SMNVEV (reference sequence).

The chain employs TRBV27 and TRBJ2-7; D might be TRBD1 (5 bases). The germline V gene has CDR1 MNHEY and CDR2 SMNVEV (reference sequence). There are 15 residues in the CDR3. Trimming left V 2 bases short and J 2 bases short, with 13 bases between. The CDR3 DNA is TGTGCCAGCAGTTTAGACAGCCAAGGGGCCTACGAGCAGTACTTC. Residues: CASSLDSQGAYEQYF.

This sequence joins TRBV19 and TRBJ2-1, with D possibly being TRBD2 (6 bases). The CDR3 is 15 residues long. V gave up 3 bases and J gave up 0 bases, with 9 bases separating them. Germline V gene data show CDR1 as LNHDA and CDR2 as SQIVND (reference sequence). CDR3 in amino acids: CASSIGSSSYNEQFF. The CDR3 region has the DNA TGTGCCAGTAGTATCGGGAGCAGCTCCTACAATGAGCAGTTCTTC.

The chain uses TRBV11-2 and TRBJ1-1, with D possibly matching TRBD1 (6 bases). Germline loops: CDR1 SGHAT, CDR2 FQNNGV. The CDR3 consists of 16 residues. V was pared by 5 bases and J by 6 bases, with 22 bases between. CDR3 DNA: TGTGCCAGCAGCGCAGGGGCTTTAATTTCAGTATCTGAAGCTTTCTTT. Its protein is CASSAGALISVSEAFF.

The chain links TRBV6-6 to TRBJ2-7, with 10 bases aligning to TRBD2. V dropped 5 bases and J dropped 7; count of bases not matched to a gene: 11. The germline CDR1 and CDR2 sequences are MNHNY and SVGAGI (reference sequence). The CDR3 is 15 residues long. DNA for the CDR3: TGTGCCAGCAGTCCCCCGAGCGGGAGGGCTGGGGAGCAGTACTTC. Protein sequence: CASSPPSGRAGEQYF.

The genes are TRBV27 and TRBJ2-7; a weak D match, TRBD1 (6 bases). The CDR3 sequence is 15 residues long. V lost 4 bases and J 0 bases, leaving 13 bases between the germline ends. Per germline, CDR1 MNHEY and CDR2 SMNVEV (reference sequence). The CDR3 DNA sequence: TGTGCCAGCAGTTCTCTAGGACAGTTCTCCTACGAGCAGTACTTC. It specifies CASSSLGQFSYEQYF.

About this clone itself: This same CDR3 is encoded by further DNA sequences in the sample. V usage is TRBV7-9 and J usage is TRBJ2-7; D possibly corresponds to TRBD2 (6 bases). Germline V gives CDR1 SEHNR, CDR2 FQNEAQ (reference sequence). Trimming stripped 4 bases from V and 2 bases from J, with 12 bases between. This CDR3 is built from 14 residues. The CDR3 loop reads CASSSGTPPYEQYF. As DNA, the CDR3 is TGTGCCAGCAGCTCCGGGACTCCCCCCTACGAGCAGTACTTC.